The rows below give T cell receptor beta chains drawn from one sample of a study of blood T cell repertoires in COVID-19. Here immunoSEQ multiplex PCR was the method, and the copy in TCRdb shows in-frame clones only, minus some. Of 400,000 to 450,000 clones in the sample, roughly 88% were seen once. The sample consisted of peripheral blood. The receptor set was obtained from a woman aged 45 to 65 with COVID-19, enrolled during active disease. Each CDR3 is given with its conserved first and last residue. D genes are given only for firm matches. Not every row has a clone size; where given, it reads once, few, many or a size class.

clone size,V gene,J gene,D gene,CDR3 protein,CDR3 DNA
-,TRBV4-1,TRBJ1-4,TRBD1,CASSQSGTGPKLFF,TGCGCCAGCAGCCAATCCGGGACAGGGCCCAAACTGTTTTTT
-,TRBV30,TRBJ1-1,-,CAWSNRDRSFF,TGTGCCTGGAGTAACAGGGATCGGTCTTTCTTT
-,TRBV6-6,TRBJ1-4,TRBD1,CASRPNRGPPLRELFF,TGTGCCAGCAGACCTAACAGGGGGCCCCCCTTGAGGGAACTGTTTTTT
once,TRBV9,TRBJ2-5,TRBD1,CASSPSTGQEQETQYF,TGTGCCAGCAGCCCCTCAACAGGACAGGAACAAGAGACCCAGTACTTC
-,TRBV5-1,TRBJ1-1,-,CASSSDTEAFF,TGCGCCAGCAGCTCCGACACTGAAGCTTTCTTT
-,TRBV19,TRBJ1-2,-,CATTLGQNNYGYTF,TGTGCCACCACTCTTGGGCAGAACAACTATGGCTACACCTTC
-,TRBV30,TRBJ1-5,TRBD1,CAWSGGTGPQPQHF,TGTGCCTGGAGTGGCGGGACAGGGCCTCAGCCCCAGCATTTT
once,TRBV19,TRBJ1-1,-,CASATRVKDTEAFF,TGTGCCAGTGCGACCAGGGTAAAGGACACTGAAGCTTTCTTT
-,TRBV6-5,TRBJ1-2,-,CASSFTGNYGYTF,TGTGCCAGCAGTTTCACAGGGAACTATGGCTACACCTTC
-,TRBV29-1,TRBJ1-1,TRBD1,CSVKSGQGRTEAFF,TGCAGCGTGAAGTCGGGACAGGGCAGGACTGAAGCTTTCTTT
-,TRBV3-1/TRBV3-2,TRBJ1-4,-,CASSQPGSANEKLFF,TGTGCCAGCAGCCAGCCAGGGTCGGCTAATGAAAAACTGTTTTTT
-,TRBV6-5,TRBJ1-4,-,CGSGETVEKLFF,TGTGGTTCGGGGGAGACGGTAGAAAAACTGTTTTTT
-,TRBV5-1,TRBJ2-7,-,CASSLEGYSSYEQYF,TGCGCCAGCAGCTTAGAGGGATATAGCTCCTACGAGCAGTACTTC
-,TRBV5-1,TRBJ2-7,TRBD2,CASRPSGGAYEQYF,TGCGCCAGCAGACCGAGCGGGGGGGCCTACGAGCAGTACTTC
-,TRBV4-2,TRBJ2-5,TRBD1,CASSILDRLQETQYF,TGTGCCAGCAGCATCCTGGACAGGCTCCAAGAGACCCAGTACTTC
-,TRBV5-1,TRBJ1-2,-,CASSLQEGIYGYTF,TGCGCCAGCAGCTTGCAGGAGGGAATCTATGGCTACACCTTC
-,TRBV2,TRBJ1-1,TRBD1,CASSTRGRATEAFF,TGTGCCAGCAGTACCAGGGGGCGGGCCACTGAAGCTTTCTTT
-,TRBV30,TRBJ2-5,-,CAWSVHMAETQYF,TGTGCCTGGAGTGTCCACATGGCAGAGACCCAGTACTTC
-,TRBV18,TRBJ1-3,-,CASSPQYRSSGNTIYF,TGTGCCAGCTCACCACAGTACAGGAGCTCTGGAAACACCATATATTTT
-,TRBV6-5,TRBJ2-3,-,CASLPLFTDTQYF,TGTGCCAGCCTCCCCCTATTTACAGATACGCAGTATTTT
-,TRBV1,TRBJ1-2,-,CTSSHDTYGYTF,TGCACCAGCAGCCACGACACCTATGGCTACACCTTC
few,TRBV6-5,TRBJ2-7,TRBD1,CASRNDRVGEQYF,TGTGCCAGCCGAAACGACAGGGTGGGCGAGCAGTACTTC
few,TRBV14,TRBJ2-7,TRBD1,CASSQETGRYYEQYF,TGTGCCAGCAGCCAAGAGACAGGGCGCTACTACGAGCAGTACTTC
-,TRBV9,TRBJ2-2,TRBD2,CASSASTSGYSDGELFF,TGTGCCAGCAGCGCCTCGACTAGCGGGTACTCGGACGGGGAGCTGTTTTTT
-,TRBV6-6,TRBJ1-1,-,CASSDLTGLNTEAFF,TGTGCCAGCAGCGACTTGACAGGTTTGAACACTGAAGCTTTCTTT
once,TRBV5-1,TRBJ2-7,TRBD2,CASSPTSGGIYEQYF,TGCGCCAGCAGCCCTACTAGCGGGGGGATCTACGAGCAGTACTTC
few,TRBV12-2,TRBJ1-6,-,CASRLALGGSSPLHF,TGTGCAAGTCGCTTAGCGCTTGGGGGGAGTTCACCCCTCCACTTT
-,TRBV5-4,TRBJ1-2,-,CASSLVGRETYGYTF,TGTGCCAGCAGCTTGGTTGGCAGGGAAACCTATGGCTACACCTTC
-,TRBV7-6,TRBJ1-5,-,CASSLGQGFNQPQHF,TGTGCCAGCAGCTTGGGGCAGGGCTTTAATCAGCCCCAGCATTTT
-,TRBV6-2/TRBV6-3,TRBJ2-7,-,CASSYIGEEQYF,TGTGCCAGCAGTTATATCGGGGAAGAGCAGTACTTC
once,TRBV11-2,TRBJ1-2,-,CASSLGRNGYTF,TGTGCCAGCAGCTTAGGGAGGAATGGCTACACCTTC
-,TRBV24-1,TRBJ2-5,TRBD2,CATSDPSGGAPETQYF,TGTGCCACCAGTGATCCTAGCGGGGGGGCCCCGGAGACCCAGTACTTC
-,TRBV5-1,TRBJ2-1,-,CASSPSDRLYYNEQFF,TGCGCCAGCAGCCCTTCGGACAGACTTTACTACAATGAGCAGTTCTTC
-,TRBV7-9,TRBJ1-2,-,CASSFGGTAAGYTF,TGTGCCAGCAGCTTCGGGGGGACTGCAGCAGGCTACACCTTC
-,TRBV25-1,TRBJ1-5,-,CASSEYPPTWTRNQPQHF,TGTGCCAGCAGTGAATATCCCCCCACGTGGACTCGCAATCAGCCCCAGCATTTT
-,TRBV5-1,TRBJ2-1,-,CASSLRREQFF,TGCGCCAGCAGCTTGAGGAGAGAGCAGTTCTTC
-,TRBV4-1,TRBJ1-1,-,CASRKSSTGSLPEAFF,TGCGCCAGCAGGAAGAGCAGTACAGGGAGCCTCCCCGAAGCTTTCTTT
-,TRBV7-9,TRBJ2-3,-,CASSKLDRGGTDTQYF,TGTGCCAGCAGCAAACTCGACAGGGGAGGGACAGATACGCAGTATTTT
-,TRBV29-1,TRBJ1-1,TRBD1,CSVGQGAPRLVAFF,TGCAGCGTGGGACAGGGGGCTCCGAGGTTGGTAGCTTTCTTT
-,TRBV7-3,TRBJ2-2,TRBD1,CASSLIGGQGDTGELFF,TGTGCCAGCAGCTTAATAGGGGGACAGGGGGACACCGGGGAGCTGTTTTTT
-,TRBV5-6,TRBJ1-2,-,CASSLGQGYYGYTF,TGTGCCAGCAGCTTGGGGCAGGGTTACTATGGCTACACCTTC
-,TRBV5-6,TRBJ1-2,-,CASSLARGSYYGYTF,TGTGCCAGCAGCTTGGCCAGGGGCTCATACTATGGCTACACCTTC
-,TRBV7-2,TRBJ2-1,TRBD1,CASSLWGQVNNEQFF,TGTGCCAGCAGCTTATGGGGACAGGTCAACAATGAGCAGTTCTTC
-,TRBV7-2,TRBJ2-7,-,CASSLGGGGSYEQYF,TGTGCCAGCAGCCTCGGGGGAGGAGGCTCCTACGAGCAGTACTTC
-,TRBV7-3,TRBJ2-1,-,CASSKRRLDNEQFF,TGTGCCAGCAGTAAGAGGCGATTGGACAATGAGCAGTTCTTC
few,TRBV19,TRBJ1-5,-,CASSITGQLNQPQHF,TGTGCCAGTAGTATAACTGGACAGCTCAATCAGCCCCAGCATTTT
-,TRBV9,TRBJ2-1,TRBD2,CASSVDAGGGNEQFF,TGTGCCAGCAGCGTAGATGCGGGGGGGGGTAATGAGCAGTTCTTC
-,TRBV19,TRBJ1-6,TRBD1,CASSIGTGDNSPLHF,TGTGCCAGTAGTATTGGGACAGGGGACAATTCACCCCTCCACTTT
-,TRBV24-1,TRBJ1-5,-,CATRGGGNQPQHF,TGTGCCACCAGAGGGGGGGGCAATCAGCCCCAGCATTTT
once,TRBV27,TRBJ2-7,TRBD1,CASTARQGAAYEQYF,TGTGCCAGCACCGCCCGACAGGGGGCGGCCTACGAGCAGTACTTC
-,TRBV5-1,TRBJ2-5,-,CASSSDREETQYF,TGCGCCAGCAGCTCGGACAGAGAAGAGACCCAGTACTTC
-,TRBV12-5,TRBJ1-5,-,CASGPGQLDNQPQHF,TGTGCTAGTGGACCCGGACAGCTTGACAATCAGCCCCAGCATTTT
-,TRBV19,TRBJ2-2,TRBD1,CASRLRRGQGDTGELFF,TGTGCCAGTAGACTACGGAGAGGACAGGGCGACACCGGGGAGCTGTTTTTT